This TCR beta chain is drawn from a study of blood T cell repertoires in COVID-19. Overall study: COVID-19 samples from acute and convalescent phases originated in the United States, Italy and Spain. Sources were T cells, B-cell-depleted T cells, or PBMCs; the material itself was cDNA or gDNA.

The trim removed 2 bases at V and 3 bases at J, leaving 1 base unmatched. Germline-derived CDR1 and CDR2 are SGHVS and FNYEAQ. The CDR3 totals 16 residues. Authors' analysis steps: Amplifying reference gene primers gave estimates of nucleated cell counts. The table came from immunoSEQ multiplex PCR; TCRdb's copy has only in-frame clones and leaves some out. V, J and clone size are those of that table, while D and trimming were read from the DNA. This table holds roughly 180,000 clones, approximately 86% found once. The receptor's source is a man aged 55 to 69 who had recovered from COVID-19. Sequenced: peripheral blood. The rearrangement links TRBV7-6 to TRBJ2-3; 14 bases are shared with TRBD2. CDR3 sequence (DNA): TGTGCCAGCAGCTTAAGACTAGCGGGGGGGACAGATACGCAGTATTTT. Residues: CASSLRLAGGTDTQYF.